These 12 T cell receptor beta chains originate from one sample sequenced in a study of blood T cell repertoires in COVID-19. TCRdb keeps only in-frame clones here, not all; method: immunoSEQ multiplex PCR. The sample comprises roughly 100,000 clones, about 80% of which are singletons, and 14% rests with the top ten. The sequenced sample was peripheral blood. Every receptor here comes from a woman in her sixties or seventies with acute or convalescent COVID-19.

The chain combines TRBV2 with TRBJ1-5, with D tentatively TRBD1 (6 bases). The CDR3 is 16 amino acids. Germline V gives CDR1 SNHLY, CDR2 FYNNEI. V was pared by 7 bases and J by 2 bases, with 18 bases between. The CDR3 region has the DNA TGTGCCAGCACCCTGGGGGGGGCCGGGGGCAATCAGCCCCAGCATTTT. Its protein is CASTLGGAGGNQPQHF.

This clone appeared once. V gene TRBV6-5 combines with J gene TRBJ2-1; 11 bases line up with TRBD2. Trimming took 6 bases from V and 6 from J; bases not matched to a gene: 4. Germline V gene data show CDR1 as MNHEY and CDR2 as SVGAGI. CDR3 size: 14 residues. The CDR3 here is CASRLAGGPNEQFF. The CDR3 DNA reads as TGTGCCAGCAGGCTAGCGGGGGGACCCAATGAGCAGTTCTTC.

The rearrangement links TRBV3-1 (or the pseudogene TRBV3-2) to TRBJ2-5, with D uncertain. The CDR3 is made up of 15 amino acids. The V gene's germline CDR1 is LGHDT and CDR2 YNNKEL (reference sequence). Trimming took off 1 base at V and 4 bases at J, with 13 bases between the two ends. The CDR3 reads CASSQGLPRGETQYF. CDR3 sequence (DNA): TGTGCCAGCAGCCAAGGGTTGCCTAGAGGAGAGACCCAGTACTTC.

The chain combines TRBV19 with TRBJ2-7, with TRBD1 matching over 8 bases. Germline CDR1 LNHDA, CDR2 SQIVND (reference sequence). The CDR3 loop spans 15 amino acids. Trimming at V came to 6 bases and at J to 2 bases, leaving 9 bases not matched to a gene. This CDR3 is CASSDGQGTAYEQYF. The CDR3 nucleotides are TGTGCCAGTAGCGACGGACAGGGTACGGCCTACGAGCAGTACTTC.

The chain joins TRBV10-3 to TRBJ2-1; possible D gene TRBD2, 6 bases. V gave up 0 bases and J gave up 0 bases, with 24 bases separating them. The germline CDR1 and CDR2 sequences are ENHRY and SYGVKD. This CDR3 region has 21 residues. CDR3 amino acids: CAISESNLIRSGRYSYNEQFF. The CDR3 DNA reads TGTGCCATCAGTGAGTCGAATTTAATCCGGAGCGGGCGATACTCCTACAATGAGCAGTTCTTC.

This chain joins TRBV5-1 and TRBJ2-7, with 8 positions matching TRBD1. This CDR3 region has 16 residues. Germline V gives CDR1 SGHRS, CDR2 YFSETQ. The ends lost 1 base at V and 3 bases at J; junction bases unmatched: 9. CDR3 in amino acids: CASSLNSGGTGYEQYF. CDR3 DNA: TGCGCCAGCAGCTTGAACAGCGGTGGGACAGGCTACGAGCAGTACTTC.

This clone was recorded only once. This sequence joins TRBV27 and TRBJ1-1; the D gene is possibly TRBD1 (5 bases). Per germline, CDR1 MNHEY and CDR2 SMNVEV (reference sequence). V was trimmed by 3 bases and J by 1 base, leaving 24 bases between them. The CDR3 totals 19 residues. In DNA form, the CDR3 reads TGTGCCAGCAGTTTTATTGGCTCGGGGATGGACGGGGGGAACACTGAAGCTTTCTTT. Its translation: CASSFIGSGMDGGNTEAFF.

The rearrangement uses TRBV5-1 and TRBJ2-3, with 12 nucleotides matching TRBD2. After removal of 8 bases from V and 0 bases from J, the junction contained 4 bases not matched to a gene. Germline lookup yields CDR1 SGHRS and CDR2 YFSETQ. The CDR3 totals 15 residues. CDR3 protein: CASGTSGSSTDTQYF. The CDR3 region has the DNA TGCGCCAGTGGGACTAGCGGGTCTAGCACAGATACGCAGTATTTT.

The V and J genes are TRBV9 and TRBJ1-6, with a weak D call TRBD1 (5 bases). V lost 0 bases and J lost 8, with 15 bases in between. CDR3 size: 16 residues. From germline, CDR1 is SGDLS and CDR2 YYNGEE. This CDR3 reads CASSVAGNSGDSPLHF. Written as DNA, the CDR3 is TGTGCCAGCAGCGTAGCGGGGAATTCGGGGGATTCACCCCTCCACTTT. Drawing the rest from reference TRBV9 and TRBJ1-6, the complete variable domain is DSGVTQTPKHLITATGQRVTLRCSPRSGDLSVYWYQQSLDQGLQFLIQYYNGEERAKGNILERFSAQQFPDLHSELNLSSLELGDSALYFCASSVAGNSGDSPLHFGNGTRLTVT.

The table lists this clone with a few counts. V and J are TRBV19 and TRBJ1-5; TRBD1 agrees at 8 bases. CDR3 length: 14 amino acids. CDR1 and CDR2 (germline): LNHDA, SQIVND (reference sequence). The ends lost 2 bases at V and 7 bases at J; junction bases unmatched: 4. The CDR3 spells CASSIQGAEQPQHF. CDR3 nucleotide sequence: TGTGCCAGTAGTATACAGGGGGCAGAACAGCCCCAGCATTTT.

This sequence joins TRBV5-1 and TRBJ2-7; 9 bases are shared with TRBD2. Germline-derived CDR1 and CDR2 are SGHRS and YFSETQ. The CDR3 sequence is 15 residues long. V was pared by 5 bases and J by 0 bases, with 6 bases of the junction left unmatched. The DNA for the CDR3 is TGCGCCAGCAGAGTTACTAGCGGGTCCTCCTACGAGCAGTACTTC. Translating gives CASRVTSGSSYEQYF.

The chain recombines TRBV2 with TRBJ2-7, with 12 bases matching TRBD2. Germline CDR1 and CDR2: SNHLY and FYNNEI. CDR3 length equals 15 residues. V gave up 6 bases and J gave up 1 base; unmatched junction bases: 4. The CDR3 loop is CASRRLAGVSYEQYF. The DNA of the CDR3 is TGTGCCAGCAGGCGACTAGCGGGAGTTTCCTACGAGCAGTACTTC.